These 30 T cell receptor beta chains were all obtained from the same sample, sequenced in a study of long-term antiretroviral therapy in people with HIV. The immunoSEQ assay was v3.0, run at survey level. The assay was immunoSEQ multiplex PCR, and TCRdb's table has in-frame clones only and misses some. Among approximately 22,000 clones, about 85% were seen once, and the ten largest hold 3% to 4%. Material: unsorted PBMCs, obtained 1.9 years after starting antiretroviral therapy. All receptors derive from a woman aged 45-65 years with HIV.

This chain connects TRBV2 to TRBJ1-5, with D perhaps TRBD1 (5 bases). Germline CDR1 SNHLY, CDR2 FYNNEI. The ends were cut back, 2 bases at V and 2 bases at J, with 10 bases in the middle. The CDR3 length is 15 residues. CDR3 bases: TGTGCCAGCAGTGAATGGGGGAGGGGCAATCAGCCCCAGCATTTT. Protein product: CASSEWGRGNQPQHF.

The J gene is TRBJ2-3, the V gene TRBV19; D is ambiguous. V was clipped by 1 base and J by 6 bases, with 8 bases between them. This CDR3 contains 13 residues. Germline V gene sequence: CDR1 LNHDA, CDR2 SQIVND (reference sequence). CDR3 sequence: CASSIVGVDTQYF. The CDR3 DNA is TGTGCCAGTAGTATAGTTGGGGTCGATACGCAGTATTTT.

The CDR3 DNA is TGTGCCAGCAGCCTTACAGGGGGCGGCTATGGCTACACCTTC. This sequence encodes CASSLTGGGYGYTF. The genes are TRBV7-8 and TRBJ1-2; 9 positions agree with TRBD1. This CDR3 is built from 14 residues. Unmatched junction bases numbered 5, after V lost 5 bases and J lost 4 bases. Germline V gene data show CDR1 as SGHVS and CDR2 as FQNEAQ.

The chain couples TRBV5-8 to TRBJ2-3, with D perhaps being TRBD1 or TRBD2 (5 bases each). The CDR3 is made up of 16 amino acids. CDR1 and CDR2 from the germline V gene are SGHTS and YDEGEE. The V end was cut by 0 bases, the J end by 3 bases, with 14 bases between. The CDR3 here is CASSLVVGVFTDTQYF. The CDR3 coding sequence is TGTGCCAGCAGCTTGGTGGTGGGGGTGTTTACAGATACGCAGTATTTT.

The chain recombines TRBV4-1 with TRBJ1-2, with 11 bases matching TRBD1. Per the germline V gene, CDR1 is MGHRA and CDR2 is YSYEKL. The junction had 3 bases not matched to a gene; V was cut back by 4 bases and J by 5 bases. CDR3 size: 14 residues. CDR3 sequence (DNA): TGCGCCAGCAGCCCGGACAGGGGGCCTTATGGCTACACCTTC. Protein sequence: CASSPDRGPYGYTF.

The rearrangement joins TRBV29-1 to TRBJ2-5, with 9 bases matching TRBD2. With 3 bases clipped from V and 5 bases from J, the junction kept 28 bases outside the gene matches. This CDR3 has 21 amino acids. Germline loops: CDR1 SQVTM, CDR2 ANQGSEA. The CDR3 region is CSVDGGWAKAGGRADMETQYF. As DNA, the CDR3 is TGCAGCGTTGATGGTGGCTGGGCTAAAGCGGGGGGCCGTGCCGATATGGAGACCCAGTACTTC.

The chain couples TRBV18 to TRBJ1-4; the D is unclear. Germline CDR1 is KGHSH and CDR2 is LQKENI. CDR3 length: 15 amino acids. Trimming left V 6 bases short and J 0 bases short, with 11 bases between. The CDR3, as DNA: TGTGCCAGCTCGCCAACTTCAGCAACTAATGAAAAACTGTTTTTT. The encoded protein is CASSPTSATNEKLFF.

In DNA, the CDR3 is TGTGCCTGGAGTGTATCGTTTACTATAGGCGAGCAGTACTTC. This encodes CAWSVSFTIGEQYF. This chain uses TRBV30 with TRBJ2-7, with D hard to call. The germline V gene has CDR1 GTSNPN and CDR2 SVGIG (reference sequence). Trimming took 0 bases from V and 6 from J, leaving 15 bases between them. The CDR3 is 14 amino acids. Full variable domain (missing parts from reference TRBV30 and TRBJ2-7): SQTIHQWPATLVQPVGSPLSLECTVEGTSNPNLYWYRQAAGRGLQLLFYSVGIGQISSEVPQNLSASRPQDRQFILSSKKLLLSDSGFYLCAWSVSFTIGEQYFGPGTRLTVT.

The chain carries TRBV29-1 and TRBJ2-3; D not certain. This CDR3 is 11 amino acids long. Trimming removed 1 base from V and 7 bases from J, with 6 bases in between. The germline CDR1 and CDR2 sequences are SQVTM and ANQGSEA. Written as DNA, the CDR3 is TGCAGCGTTGAAGGGATGAATACGCAGTATTTT. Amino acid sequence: CSVEGMNTQYF.

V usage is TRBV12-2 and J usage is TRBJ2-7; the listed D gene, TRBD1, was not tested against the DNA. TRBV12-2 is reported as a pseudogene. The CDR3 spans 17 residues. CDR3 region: CASRSGAGPYPSYEQYF. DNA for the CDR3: TGTGCAAGTCGCTCAGGGGCGGGCCCCTATCCTTCGTATGAGCAGTACTTC.

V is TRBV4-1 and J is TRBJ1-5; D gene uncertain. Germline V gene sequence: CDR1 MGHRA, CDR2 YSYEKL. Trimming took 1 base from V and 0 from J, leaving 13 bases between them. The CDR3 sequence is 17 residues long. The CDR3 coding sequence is TGCGCCAGCAGCCAAGTACAGTTGGGCTATAGCAATCAGCCCCAGCATTTT. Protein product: CASSQVQLGYSNQPQHF.

The CDR3 here is CASKYGGGYGYTF. The CDR3 region has the DNA TGTGCCAGCAAGTACGGGGGCGGCTATGGCTACACCTTC. V usage is TRBV6-6 and J usage is TRBJ1-2, with D possibly TRBD1 on 6 matching bases. The V gene's germline CDR1 is MNHNY and CDR2 SVGAGI (reference sequence). Between the trimmed V and J ends, which lost 7 bases and 4 bases, there was a span of 13 bases. The CDR3 length is 13 residues.

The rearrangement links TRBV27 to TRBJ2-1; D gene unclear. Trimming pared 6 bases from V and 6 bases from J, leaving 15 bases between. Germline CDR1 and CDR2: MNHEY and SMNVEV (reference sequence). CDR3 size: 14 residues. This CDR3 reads CASSRGLALNEQFF. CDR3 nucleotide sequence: TGTGCCAGCAGCCGAGGATTGGCACTCAATGAGCAGTTCTTC.

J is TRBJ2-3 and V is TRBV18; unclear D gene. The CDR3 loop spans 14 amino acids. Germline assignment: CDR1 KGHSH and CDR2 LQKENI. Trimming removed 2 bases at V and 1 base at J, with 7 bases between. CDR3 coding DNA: TGTGCCAGCTCACCAGTAGTAGGCACAGATACGCAGTATTTT. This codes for CASSPVVGTDTQYF.

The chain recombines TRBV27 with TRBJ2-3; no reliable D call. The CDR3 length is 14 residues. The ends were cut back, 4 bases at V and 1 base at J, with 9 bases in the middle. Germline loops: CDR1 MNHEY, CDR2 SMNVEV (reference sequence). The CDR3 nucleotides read TGTGCCAGCAGTTCCCCGTACGGCACAGATACGCAGTATTTT. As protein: CASSSPYGTDTQYF.

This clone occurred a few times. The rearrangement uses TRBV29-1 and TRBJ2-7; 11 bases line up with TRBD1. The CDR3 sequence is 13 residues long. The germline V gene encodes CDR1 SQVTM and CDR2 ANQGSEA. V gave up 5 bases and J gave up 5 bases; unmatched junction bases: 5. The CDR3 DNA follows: TGCAGCGTTTGGCCGGGACAGGGGGACGAGCAGTACTTC. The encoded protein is CSVWPGQGDEQYF.

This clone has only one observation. The CDR3 DNA reads TGTGCCAGCAGCTCCACCGGGACTAGCGAGGAGACCCAGTACTTC. Translation: CASSSTGTSEETQYF. V gene TRBV9 combines with J gene TRBJ2-5; TRBD2 matches at 10 bases. Germline assignment: CDR1 SGDLS and CDR2 YYNGEE. The CDR3 extends over 15 amino acids. The V gene end was trimmed by 4 bases and the J gene end by 5 bases; junction bases not matched to a gene: 8.

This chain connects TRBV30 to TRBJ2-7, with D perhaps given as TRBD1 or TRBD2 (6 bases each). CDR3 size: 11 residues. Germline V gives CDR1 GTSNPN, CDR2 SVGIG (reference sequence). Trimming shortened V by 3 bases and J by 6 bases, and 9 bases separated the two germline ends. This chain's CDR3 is CAWSGGGEQYF. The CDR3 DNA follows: TGTGCCTGGAGCGGAGGGGGCGAGCAGTACTTC.

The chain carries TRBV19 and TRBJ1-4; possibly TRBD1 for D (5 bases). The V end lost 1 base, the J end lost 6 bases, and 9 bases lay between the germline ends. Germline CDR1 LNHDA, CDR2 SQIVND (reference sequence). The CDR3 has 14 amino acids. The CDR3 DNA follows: TGTGCCAGTAGTATAGCAACAGGCGATGAAAAACTGTTTTTT. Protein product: CASSIATGDEKLFF.

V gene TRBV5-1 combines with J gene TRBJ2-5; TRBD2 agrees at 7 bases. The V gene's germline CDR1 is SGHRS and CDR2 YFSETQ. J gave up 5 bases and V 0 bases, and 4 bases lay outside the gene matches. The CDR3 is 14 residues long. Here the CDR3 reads CASSLALGGETQYF. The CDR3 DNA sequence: TGCGCCAGCAGCTTGGCCTTGGGGGGGGAGACCCAGTACTTC.

The DNA of the CDR3 is TGTGCCAGTTCTCCCGGACAGGGGAACACTGAAGCTTTCTTT. Protein product: CASSPGQGNTEAFF. The chain couples TRBV13 to TRBJ1-1, with TRBD1 matching 8 bases. From germline, CDR1 is PRHDT and CDR2 FYEKMQ (reference sequence). Losses at the gene ends were 9 bases for V and 1 base for J; bases not matched to a gene: 7. The CDR3 consists of 14 residues. The entire variable domain, with the rest obtained from reference TRBV13 and TRBJ1-1, is as follows: AAGVIQSPRHLIKEKRETATLKCYPIPRHDTVYWYQQGPGQDPQFLISFYEKMQSDKGSIPDRFSAQQFSDYHSELNMSSLELGDSALYFCASSPGQGNTEAFFGQGTRLTVV.

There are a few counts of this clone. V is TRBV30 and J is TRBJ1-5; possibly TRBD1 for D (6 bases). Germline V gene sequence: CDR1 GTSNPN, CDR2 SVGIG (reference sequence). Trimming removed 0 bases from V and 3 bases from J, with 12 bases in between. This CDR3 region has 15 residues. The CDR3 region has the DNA TGTGCCTGGAGTGTCGGTCAGGGGTACAATCAGCCCCAGCATTTT. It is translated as CAWSVGQGYNQPQHF.

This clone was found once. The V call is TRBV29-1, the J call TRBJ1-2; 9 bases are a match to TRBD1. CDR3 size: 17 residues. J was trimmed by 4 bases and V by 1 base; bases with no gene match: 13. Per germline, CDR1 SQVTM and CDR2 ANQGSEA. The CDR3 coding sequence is TGCAGCGTTGAAGCCCTAACTCCCGGACAGGGGCTCTATGGCTACACCTTC. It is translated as CSVEALTPGQGLYGYTF.

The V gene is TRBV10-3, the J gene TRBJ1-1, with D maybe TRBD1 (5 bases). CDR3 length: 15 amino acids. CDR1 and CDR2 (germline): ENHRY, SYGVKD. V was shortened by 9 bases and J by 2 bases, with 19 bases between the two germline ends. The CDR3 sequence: CAIAPRLDSNTEAFF. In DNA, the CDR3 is TGTGCCATAGCCCCTCGATTAGACAGCAACACTGAAGCTTTCTTT.

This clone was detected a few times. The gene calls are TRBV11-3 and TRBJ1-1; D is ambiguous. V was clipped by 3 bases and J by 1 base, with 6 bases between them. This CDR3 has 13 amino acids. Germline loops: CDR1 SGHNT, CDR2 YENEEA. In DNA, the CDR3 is TGTGCCAGCAGCTTTTCCGGGAACACTGAAGCTTTCTTT. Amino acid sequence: CASSFSGNTEAFF.

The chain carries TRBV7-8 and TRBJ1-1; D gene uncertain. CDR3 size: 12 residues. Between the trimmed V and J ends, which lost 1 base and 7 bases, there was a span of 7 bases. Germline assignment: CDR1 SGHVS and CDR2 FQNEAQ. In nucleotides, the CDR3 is TGTGCCAGCAGCTTAGAGGGATTTGAAGCTTTCTTT. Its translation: CASSLEGFEAFF.

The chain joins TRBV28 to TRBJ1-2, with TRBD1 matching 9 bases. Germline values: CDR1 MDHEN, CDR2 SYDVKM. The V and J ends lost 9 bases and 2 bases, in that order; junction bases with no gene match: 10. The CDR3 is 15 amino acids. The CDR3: CASNPGTGFNYGYTF. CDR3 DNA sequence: TGTGCCAGTAACCCCGGGACAGGGTTCAACTATGGCTACACCTTC.

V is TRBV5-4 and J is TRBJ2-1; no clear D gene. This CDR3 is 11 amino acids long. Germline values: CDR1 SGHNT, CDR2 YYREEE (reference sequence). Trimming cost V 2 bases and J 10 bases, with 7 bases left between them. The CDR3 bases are TGTGCCAGCAGCTTTGGCGGAGAGCAGTTCTTC. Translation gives CASSFGGEQFF.

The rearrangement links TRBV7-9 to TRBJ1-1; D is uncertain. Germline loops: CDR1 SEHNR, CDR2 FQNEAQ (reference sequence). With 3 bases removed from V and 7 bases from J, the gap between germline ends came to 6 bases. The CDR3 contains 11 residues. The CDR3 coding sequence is TGTGCCAGCAGCTTTATGGGTGAAGCTTTCTTT. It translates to CASSFMGEAFF.

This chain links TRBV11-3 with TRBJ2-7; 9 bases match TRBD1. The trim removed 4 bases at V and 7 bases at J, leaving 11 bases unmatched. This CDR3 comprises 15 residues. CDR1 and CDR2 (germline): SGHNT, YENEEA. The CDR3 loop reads CASSSDRGDPGEQYF. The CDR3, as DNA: TGTGCCAGCAGCTCCGACAGGGGGGACCCCGGGGAGCAGTACTTC.